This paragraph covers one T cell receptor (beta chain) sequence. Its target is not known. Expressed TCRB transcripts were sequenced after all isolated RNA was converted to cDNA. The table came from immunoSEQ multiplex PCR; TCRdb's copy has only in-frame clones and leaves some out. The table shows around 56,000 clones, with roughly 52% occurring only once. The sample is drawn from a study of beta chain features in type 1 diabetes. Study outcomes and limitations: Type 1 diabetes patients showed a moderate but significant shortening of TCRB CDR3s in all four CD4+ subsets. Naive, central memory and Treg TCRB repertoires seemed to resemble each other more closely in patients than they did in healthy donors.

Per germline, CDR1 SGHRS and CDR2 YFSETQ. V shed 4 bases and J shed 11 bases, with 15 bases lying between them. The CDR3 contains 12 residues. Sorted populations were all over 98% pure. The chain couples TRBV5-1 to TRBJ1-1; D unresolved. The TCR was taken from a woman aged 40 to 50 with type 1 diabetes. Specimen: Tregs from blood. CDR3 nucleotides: TGCGCCAGCAGCGTGGGCCTTACCGAGGCTTTCTTT. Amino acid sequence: CASSVGLTEAFF.